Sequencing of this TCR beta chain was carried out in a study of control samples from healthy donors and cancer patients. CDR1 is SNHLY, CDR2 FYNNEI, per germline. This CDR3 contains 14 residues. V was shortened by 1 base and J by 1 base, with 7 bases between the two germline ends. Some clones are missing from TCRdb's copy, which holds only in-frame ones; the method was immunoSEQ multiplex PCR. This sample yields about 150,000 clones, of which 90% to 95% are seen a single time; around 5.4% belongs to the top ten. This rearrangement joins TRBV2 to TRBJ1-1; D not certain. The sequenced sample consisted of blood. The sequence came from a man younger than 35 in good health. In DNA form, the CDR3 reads TGTGCCAGCAGTGAAGAAGGAGGGAACACTGAAGCTTTCTTT. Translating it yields CASSEEGGNTEAFF.